This T cell receptor (beta chain) was profiled in a study of blood T cell repertoires in COVID-19. Overall study context: T cells, B-cell-depleted T cells, or PBMCs supplied cDNA or gDNA.

The sample holds one count of this clone. Germline loops: CDR1 KGHSH, CDR2 LQKENI. With V trimmed by 4 bases and J by 9 bases, 14 bases remained unmatched. This CDR3 region has 15 residues. Per the study methods: Reference gene primer amplification gave nucleated cell count estimates. TCRdb's table, derived via immunoSEQ multiplex PCR, lists solely in-frame clones and lacks some. D and trimming were read from the DNA, whereas the V and J calls and clone size are those reported in that table. The sample holds 150,000 to 200,000 clones; almost 85% are singletons and the top ten take 22%. V is TRBV18 and J is TRBJ1-2; 7 bases fit TRBD1. The specimen sequenced was peripheral blood. This clonotype originated in a woman older than 75 with acute or convalescent COVID-19. As DNA, the CDR3 is TGTGCCAGCTCACTTACGACAGGGACCCTGGAGAGCTACACCTTC. It translates to CASSLTTGTLESYTF.